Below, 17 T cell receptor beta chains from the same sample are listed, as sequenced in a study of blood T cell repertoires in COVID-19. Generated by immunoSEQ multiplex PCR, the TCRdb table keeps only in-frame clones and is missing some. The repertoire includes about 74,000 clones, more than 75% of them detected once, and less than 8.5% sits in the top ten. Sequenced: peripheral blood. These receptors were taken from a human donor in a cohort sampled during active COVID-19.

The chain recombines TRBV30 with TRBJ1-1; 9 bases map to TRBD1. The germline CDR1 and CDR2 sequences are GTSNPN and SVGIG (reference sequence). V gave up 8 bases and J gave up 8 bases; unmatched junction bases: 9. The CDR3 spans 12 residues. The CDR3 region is CARTGGSSEAFF. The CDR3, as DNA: TGTGCCCGAACAGGGGGCTCCTCGGAAGCTTTCTTT.

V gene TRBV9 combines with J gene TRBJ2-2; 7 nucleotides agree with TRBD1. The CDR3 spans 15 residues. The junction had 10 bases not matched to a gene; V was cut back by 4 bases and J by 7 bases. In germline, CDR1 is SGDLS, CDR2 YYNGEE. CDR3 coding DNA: TGTGCCAGCAGCCAGAGGTTAGGGGGCTTCGGGGAGCTGTTTTTT. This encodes CASSQRLGGFGELFF.

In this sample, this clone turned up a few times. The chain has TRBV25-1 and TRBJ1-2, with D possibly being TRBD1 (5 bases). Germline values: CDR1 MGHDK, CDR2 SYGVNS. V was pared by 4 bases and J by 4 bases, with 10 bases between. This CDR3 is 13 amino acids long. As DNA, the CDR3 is TGTGCCAGCAGTGGCGGGACCCTCTATGGCTACACCTTC. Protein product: CASSGGTLYGYTF.

For the CDR3, the DNA is TGTGCCAGCAGCAAATTACTACACCCCCTCCAGGGCGGCTGGACCGGGGAGCTGTTTTTT. Protein sequence: CASSKLLHPLQGGWTGELFF. The rearrangement joins TRBV21-1 to TRBJ2-2; TRBD1, as called in the table, went unchecked against the DNA. TRBV21-1 is listed as a pseudogene. The CDR3 has 20 amino acids.

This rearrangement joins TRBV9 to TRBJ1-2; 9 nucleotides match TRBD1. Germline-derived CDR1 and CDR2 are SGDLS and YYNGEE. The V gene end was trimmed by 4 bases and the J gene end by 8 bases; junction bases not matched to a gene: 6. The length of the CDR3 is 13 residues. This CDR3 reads CASSRDRAGGYTF. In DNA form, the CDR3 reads TGTGCCAGCAGCAGGGACAGGGCAGGGGGCTACACCTTC.

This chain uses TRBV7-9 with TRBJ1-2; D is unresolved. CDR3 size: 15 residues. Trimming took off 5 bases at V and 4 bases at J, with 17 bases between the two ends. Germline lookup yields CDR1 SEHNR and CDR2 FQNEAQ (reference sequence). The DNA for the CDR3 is TGTGCCAGCAGCCTTCGGGAAGCTTCTTCCTATGGCTACACCTTC. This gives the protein CASSLREASSYGYTF.

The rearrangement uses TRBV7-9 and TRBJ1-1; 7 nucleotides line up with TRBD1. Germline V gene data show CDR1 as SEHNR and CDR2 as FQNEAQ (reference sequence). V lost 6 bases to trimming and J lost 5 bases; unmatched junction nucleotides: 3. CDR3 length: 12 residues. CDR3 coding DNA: TGTGCCAGCAGAATACAGGGGACTGAAGCTTTCTTT. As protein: CASRIQGTEAFF.

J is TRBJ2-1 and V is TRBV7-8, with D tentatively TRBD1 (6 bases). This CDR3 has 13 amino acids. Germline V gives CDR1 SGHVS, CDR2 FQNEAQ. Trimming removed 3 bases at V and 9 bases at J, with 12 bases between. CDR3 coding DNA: TGTGCCAGCAGCTTGGGGGCTAGGGTTGAGCAGTTCTTC. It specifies CASSLGARVEQFF. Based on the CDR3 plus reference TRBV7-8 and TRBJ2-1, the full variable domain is GAGVSQSPRYKVAKRGQDVALRCDPISGHVSLFWYQQALGQGPEFLTYFQNEAQLDKSGLPSDRFFAERPEGSVSTLKIQRTQQEDSAVYLCASSLGARVEQFFGPGTRLTVL.

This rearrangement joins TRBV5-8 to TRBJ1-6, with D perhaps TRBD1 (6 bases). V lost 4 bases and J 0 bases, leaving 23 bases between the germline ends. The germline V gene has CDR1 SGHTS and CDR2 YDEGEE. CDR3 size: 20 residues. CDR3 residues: CASSRGRRDRSHSYNSPLHF. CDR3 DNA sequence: TGTGCCAGCAGCAGGGGTCGGCGCGACAGGAGCCACTCCTATAATTCACCCCTCCACTTT.

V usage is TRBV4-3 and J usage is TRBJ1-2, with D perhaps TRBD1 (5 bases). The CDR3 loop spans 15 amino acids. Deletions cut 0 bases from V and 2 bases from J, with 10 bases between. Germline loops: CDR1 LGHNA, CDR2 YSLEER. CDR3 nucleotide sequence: TGCGCCAGCAGCCAAGATTGGGGCGAGAACTATGGCTACACCTTC. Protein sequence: CASSQDWGENYGYTF.

The CDR3 sequence is CASGPSGGAYNEQFF. The CDR3 nucleotides read TGCGCCAGCGGACCTAGCGGGGGGGCTTACAATGAGCAGTTCTTC. The V and J genes are TRBV10-1 and TRBJ2-1, with 12 bases aligning to TRBD2. With V trimmed by 8 bases and J by 4 bases, 6 bases remained unmatched. The germline gives CDR1 WNHNN, CDR2 SYGVQD (reference sequence). This CDR3 comprises 15 residues.

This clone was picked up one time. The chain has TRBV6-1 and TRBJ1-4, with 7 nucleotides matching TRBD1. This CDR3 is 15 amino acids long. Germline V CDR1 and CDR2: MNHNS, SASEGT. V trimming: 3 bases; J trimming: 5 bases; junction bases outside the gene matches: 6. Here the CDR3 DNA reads TGTGCCAGCAGTGACAGGGGGACCCACAATGAAAAACTGTTTTTT. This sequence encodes CASSDRGTHNEKLFF.

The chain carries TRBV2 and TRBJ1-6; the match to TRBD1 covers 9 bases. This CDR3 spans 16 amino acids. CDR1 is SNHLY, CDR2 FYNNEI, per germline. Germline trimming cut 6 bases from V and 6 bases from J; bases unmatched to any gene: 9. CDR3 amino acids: CASSPTGGAGNSPLHF. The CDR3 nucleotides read TGTGCCAGCAGCCCTACAGGGGGCGCCGGTAATTCACCCCTCCACTTT. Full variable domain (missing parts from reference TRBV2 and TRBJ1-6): EPEVTQTPSHQVTQMGQEVILRCVPISNHLYFYWYRQILGQKVEFLVSFYNNEISEKSEIFDDQFSVERPDGSNFTLKIRSTKLEDSAMYFCASSPTGGAGNSPLHFGNGTRLTVT.

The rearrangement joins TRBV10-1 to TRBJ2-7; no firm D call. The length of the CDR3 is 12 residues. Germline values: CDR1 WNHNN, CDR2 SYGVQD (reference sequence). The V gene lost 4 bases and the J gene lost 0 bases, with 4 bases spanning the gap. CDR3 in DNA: TGCGCCAGCAGTGCGGGCTCCTACGAGCAGTACTTC. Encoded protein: CASSAGSYEQYF.

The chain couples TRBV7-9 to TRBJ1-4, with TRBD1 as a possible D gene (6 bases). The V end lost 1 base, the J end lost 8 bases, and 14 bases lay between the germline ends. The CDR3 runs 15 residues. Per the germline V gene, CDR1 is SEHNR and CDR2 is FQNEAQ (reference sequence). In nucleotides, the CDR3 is TGTGCCAGCAGCTTAGGAGACAGGACCGGCGAAAAACTGTTTTTT. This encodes CASSLGDRTGEKLFF.

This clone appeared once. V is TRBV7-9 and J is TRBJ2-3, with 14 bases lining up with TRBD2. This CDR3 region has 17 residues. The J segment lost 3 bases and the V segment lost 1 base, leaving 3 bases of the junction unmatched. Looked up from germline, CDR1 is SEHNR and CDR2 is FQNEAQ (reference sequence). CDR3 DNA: TGTGCCAGCAGCTTAGGGCGGACTAGCGGGAGGACAGATACGCAGTATTTT. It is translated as CASSLGRTSGRTDTQYF.

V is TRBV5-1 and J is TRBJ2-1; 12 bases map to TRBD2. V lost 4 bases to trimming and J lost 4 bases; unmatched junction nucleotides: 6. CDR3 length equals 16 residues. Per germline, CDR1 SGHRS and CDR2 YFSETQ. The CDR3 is CASSLPGLAGYNEQFF. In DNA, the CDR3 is TGCGCCAGCAGCCTCCCGGGACTAGCGGGTTACAATGAGCAGTTCTTC.